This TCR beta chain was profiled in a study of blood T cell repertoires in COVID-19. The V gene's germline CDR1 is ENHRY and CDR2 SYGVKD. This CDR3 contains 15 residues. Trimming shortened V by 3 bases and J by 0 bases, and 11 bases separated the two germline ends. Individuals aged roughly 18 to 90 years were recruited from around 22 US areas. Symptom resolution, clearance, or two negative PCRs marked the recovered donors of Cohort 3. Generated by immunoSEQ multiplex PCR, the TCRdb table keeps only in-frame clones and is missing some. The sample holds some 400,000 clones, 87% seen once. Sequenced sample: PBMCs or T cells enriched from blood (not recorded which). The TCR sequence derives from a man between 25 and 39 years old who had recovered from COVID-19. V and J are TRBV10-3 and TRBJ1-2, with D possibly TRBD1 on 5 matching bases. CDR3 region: CAISEGVSANYGYTF. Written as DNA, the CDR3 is TGTGCCATCAGTGAAGGGGTCTCAGCTAACTATGGCTACACCTTC.